The 23 T cell receptor beta chains below come from one sample, sequenced in a study of cytomegalovirus exposure and HLA in healthy donors. The PCR used 60 Vbeta and 13 Jbeta primers. The method was immunoSEQ multiplex PCR; TCRdb's version includes in-frame clones alone and lacks a portion of them. The sample lists about 150,000 clones; 64% were seen once. The specimen was PBMCs. These receptors all stem from a woman under 40 in good health and CMV-seropositive.

This clone was observed a few times. V and J are TRBV11-1 and TRBJ1-1, with D unclear. The CDR3 loop spans 16 amino acids. Between the trimmed V and J ends, which lost 2 bases and 0 bases, there was a span of 13 bases. Germline V gene data show CDR1 as SGHAT and CDR2 as FQDESV (reference sequence). The CDR3 reads CASSLTTVHLNTEAFF. The CDR3 coding sequence is TGTGCCAGCAGCTTAACCACAGTTCACTTGAACACTGAAGCTTTCTTT.

The V gene is TRBV7-9, the J gene TRBJ1-6; 9 nucleotides match TRBD1. V gave up 5 bases and J gave up 13 bases; unmatched junction bases: 15. CDR3 length: 16 amino acids. The germline gives CDR1 SEHNR, CDR2 FQNEAQ (reference sequence). The CDR3 region has the DNA TGTGCCAGCAGCCGACGACAGGGGGTCTCGTCTTCGCCCCTCCACTTT. It is translated as CASSRRQGVSSSPLHF.

The chain links TRBV11-2 to TRBJ2-7; perhaps TRBD1 as D (6 bases). The V gene's germline CDR1 is SGHAT and CDR2 FQNNGV. Trimming stripped 0 bases from V and 7 bases from J, with 16 bases between. CDR3 length equals 15 residues. The CDR3 DNA sequence: TGTGCCAGCAGCTTAGAGGGACACCCGTTATTAGAGCAGTACTTC. Translated: CASSLEGHPLLEQYF.

The chain links TRBV11-3 to TRBJ2-7; D is possibly TRBD2 (6 bases). The CDR3 consists of 15 residues. The ends were cut back, 5 bases at V and 5 bases at J, with 19 bases in the middle. CDR1 SGHNT and CDR2 YENEEA come from the germline V gene. Written as DNA, the CDR3 is TGTGCCAGCAGCCCCCAACAGAGCGGGTATAACGAGCAGTACTTC. Translation gives CASSPQQSGYNEQYF.

The gene calls are TRBV7-6 and TRBJ1-2, with TRBD1 as a possible D gene (6 bases). This CDR3 region has 17 residues. Per the germline V gene, CDR1 is SGHVS and CDR2 is FNYEAQ. Trimming removed 3 bases at V and 6 bases at J, with 23 bases between. The CDR3 reads CASSFLFGQGRDDGYTF. The CDR3 nucleotides are TGTGCCAGCAGCTTCTTATTTGGCCAGGGGCGAGATGATGGCTACACCTTC.

The chain recombines TRBV4-1 with TRBJ2-1; D may be TRBD2 (6 bases). The CDR3 covers 15 residues. Germline V lookup: CDR1 MGHRA, CDR2 YSYEKL. Trimming removed 1 base at V and 7 bases at J, with 14 bases between. CDR3 loop: CASSQVGGTSNEQFF. CDR3 nucleotides: TGCGCCAGCAGCCAAGTGGGCGGGACCAGTAATGAGCAGTTCTTC.

V gene TRBV2 combines with J gene TRBJ1-5, with D maybe TRBD1 (5 bases). V lost 1 base and J 0 bases, leaving 10 bases between the germline ends. Germline V gene data show CDR1 as SNHLY and CDR2 as FYNNEI. This CDR3 spans 16 amino acids. CDR3 nucleotides: TGTGCCAGCAGTGAAGAGCAGGGTCTTAGCAATCAGCCCCAGCATTTT. It encodes CASSEEQGLSNQPQHF. Variable domain in full (rest from reference TRBV2 and TRBJ1-5): EPEVTQTPSHQVTQMGQEVILRCVPISNHLYFYWYRQILGQKVEFLVSFYNNEISEKSEIFDDQFSVERPDGSNFTLKIRSTKLEDSAMYFCASSEEQGLSNQPQHFGDGTRLSIL.

In this sample, this clone turned up a few times. The chain links TRBV6-5 to TRBJ1-1; TRBD1 is a possible D gene (6 bases). V lost 6 bases and J lost 10, with 12 bases in between. The CDR3 totals 11 residues. Germline loops: CDR1 MNHEY, CDR2 SVGAGI. This CDR3 reads CASRGAPGAFF. DNA of the CDR3: TGTGCCAGCAGGGGGGCCCCGGGAGCTTTCTTT.

Here the CDR3 reads CASSAEGGLDEKLFF. DNA for the CDR3: TGTGCCAGCAGCGCGGAGGGAGGGTTGGATGAAAAACTGTTTTTT. The rearrangement joins TRBV9 to TRBJ1-4; the D is unclear. This CDR3 contains 15 residues. Germline CDR1 reads SGDLS; CDR2 reads YYNGEE. The V end lost 3 bases, the J end lost 6 bases, and 15 bases lay between the germline ends.

The genes are TRBV7-8 and TRBJ2-7, with 7 bases aligning to TRBD2. This CDR3 spans 15 amino acids. Trimming cost V 1 base and J 1 base; bases outside gene matches: 4. Germline assignment: CDR1 SGHVS and CDR2 FQNEAQ. The CDR3 region has the DNA TGTGCCAGCAGCTTAGGTGGCGGGAGTTCCTACGAGCAGTACTTC. Protein: CASSLGGGSSYEQYF.

This clone was detected a few times. The chain recombines TRBV13 with TRBJ2-1; TRBD2 matches 9 bases. Germline loops: CDR1 PRHDT, CDR2 FYEKMQ (reference sequence). With 0 bases clipped from V and 0 bases from J, the junction kept 9 bases outside the gene matches. This CDR3 spans 19 amino acids. The CDR3 loop is CASSLGPREGRSSYNEQFF. The CDR3 coding sequence is TGTGCCAGCAGCTTAGGTCCGCGGGAGGGCCGGAGCTCCTACAATGAGCAGTTCTTC.

This clone came up a few times. CDR3 DNA sequence: TGTGCCAGCAGGCCTCAGCCACTTAGGGCAGGGGAAAGCTCTGGAAACACCATATATTTT. Translating it yields CASRPQPLRAGESSGNTIYF. The chain employs TRBV2 and TRBJ1-3; TRBD1 is a possible D gene (6 bases). The CDR3 runs 20 residues. Between the trimmed V and J ends, which lost 6 bases and 0 bases, there was a span of 27 bases. The V gene's germline CDR1 is SNHLY and CDR2 FYNNEI.

This clone occurred a few times. The chain has TRBV14 and TRBJ1-1; D is ambiguous. The V gene's germline CDR1 is SGHDN and CDR2 FVKESK. This CDR3 region has 14 residues. The ends were cut back, 0 bases at V and 5 bases at J, with 10 bases in the middle. DNA for the CDR3: TGTGCCAGCAGCCAAGATCGCAGGTATACTGAAGCTTTCTTT. Residues: CASSQDRRYTEAFF.

V gene TRBV19 combines with J gene TRBJ2-3, with TRBD2 matching over 8 bases. Germline V gives CDR1 LNHDA, CDR2 SQIVND (reference sequence). J gave up 12 bases and V 9 bases, and 5 bases lay outside the gene matches. This CDR3 has 10 residues. In DNA form, the CDR3 reads TGTGCCAGCGGGGGGGCCAGCCAGTATTTT. Residues: CASGGASQYF.

V and J are TRBV2 and TRBJ1-4; no clear D gene. The germline CDR1 and CDR2 sequences are SNHLY and FYNNEI. The length of the CDR3 is 15 residues. V lost 6 bases to trimming and J lost 0 bases, with 11 bases between them. The CDR3 loop reads CASRIYSATNEKLFF. The CDR3 DNA sequence: TGTGCCAGCAGGATCTACAGTGCAACTAATGAAAAACTGTTTTTT.

This clone was detected only a few times. The chain uses TRBV30 and TRBJ1-1; no clear D. The length of the CDR3 is 13 residues. Germline CDR1 is GTSNPN and CDR2 is SVGIG (reference sequence). The V end lost 3 bases, the J end lost 1 base, and 9 bases lay between the germline ends. The CDR3 sequence: CAWRQVENTEAFF. The DNA of the CDR3 is TGTGCCTGGAGGCAGGTAGAGAACACTGAAGCTTTCTTT.

This chain joins TRBV28 and TRBJ2-5, with D perhaps matching TRBD2 (5 bases). The V gene's germline CDR1 is MDHEN and CDR2 SYDVKM. V lost 8 bases, J lost 1 base, and 8 bases lay in between. The CDR3 contains 12 residues. The CDR3 DNA sequence: TGTGCCAGCGGCGAGGGCCAAGAGACCCAGTACTTC. Protein: CASGEGQETQYF.

This clone appeared a few times. The rearrangement uses TRBV5-4 and TRBJ2-7, with D possibly being TRBD1 (6 bases). The CDR3 sequence is 14 residues long. V lost 0 bases, J lost 5 bases, and 12 bases lay in between. From germline, CDR1 is SGHNT and CDR2 YYREEE (reference sequence). The chain's CDR3 is CASSLGQVQDEQYF. CDR3 sequence (DNA): TGTGCCAGCAGCTTGGGACAGGTTCAGGACGAGCAGTACTTC.

This chain connects TRBV6-5 to TRBJ2-7, with a tentative D call TRBD1 (5 bases). Germline lookup yields CDR1 MNHEY and CDR2 SVGAGI. The V end was cut by 2 bases, the J end by 4 bases, with 18 bases between. The CDR3 spans 16 residues. The CDR3 region has the DNA TGTGCCAGCAGTTACGACAGAACAGGACAAGTATACGAGCAGTACTTC. Encoded protein: CASSYDRTGQVYEQYF.

V is TRBV10-3 and J is TRBJ1-2; D unclear. CDR1 is ENHRY and CDR2 is SYGVKD in the germline V gene. There are 12 residues in the CDR3. Trimming removed 3 bases at V and 8 bases at J, with 10 bases between. The DNA for the CDR3 is TGTGCCATCAGTGAAATAGAGGGAGGCTACACCTTC. It encodes CAISEIEGGYTF.

The chain uses TRBV5-1 and TRBJ2-2; D is perhaps TRBD1 (5 bases). V was cut by 0 bases and J by 0 bases, with 15 bases left in between. Per germline, CDR1 SGHRS and CDR2 YFSETQ. The CDR3 loop spans 18 amino acids. In DNA form, the CDR3 reads TGCGCCAGCAGCTTGGACCAATTAGGGGCCGCGAACACCGGGGAGCTGTTTTTT. Translated, it gives CASSLDQLGAANTGELFF.

There are a few counts of this clone. The chain is built from TRBV1 and TRBJ2-5; TRBD2 was called by the table and not checked on the DNA. TRBV1 is shown as a pseudogene. The CDR3 contains 17 residues. CDR3 sequence reads: CTSSRTSGGPDEETQYF. As DNA, the CDR3 is TGCACCAGCAGTAGAACTAGCGGGGGCCCTGACGAAGAGACCCAGTACTTC.

This clone has just a few counts. CDR3 region: CSATGWTDTQYF. CDR3 bases: TGCAGCGCAACAGGGTGGACAGATACGCAGTATTTT. The V and J genes are TRBV29-1 and TRBJ2-3; tentative D call: TRBD1 (6 bases). The V end lost 7 bases, the J end lost 3 bases, and 11 bases lay between the germline ends. Germline CDR1 SQVTM, CDR2 ANQGSEA. The CDR3 has 12 residues.